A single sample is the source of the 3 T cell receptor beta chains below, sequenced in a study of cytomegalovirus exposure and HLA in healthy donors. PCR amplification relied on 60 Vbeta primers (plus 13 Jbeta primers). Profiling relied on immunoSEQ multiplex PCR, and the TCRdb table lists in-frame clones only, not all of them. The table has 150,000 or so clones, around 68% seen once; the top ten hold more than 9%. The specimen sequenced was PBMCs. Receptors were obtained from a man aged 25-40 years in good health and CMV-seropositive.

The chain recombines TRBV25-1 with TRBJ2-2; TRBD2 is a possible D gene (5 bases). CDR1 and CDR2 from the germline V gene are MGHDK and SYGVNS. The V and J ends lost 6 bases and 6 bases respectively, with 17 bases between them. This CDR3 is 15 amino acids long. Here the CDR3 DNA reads TGTGCCAGCAGCGCAAGAGGAGGTCGGGCCGGGGAGCTGTTTTTT. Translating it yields CASSARGGRAGELFF.

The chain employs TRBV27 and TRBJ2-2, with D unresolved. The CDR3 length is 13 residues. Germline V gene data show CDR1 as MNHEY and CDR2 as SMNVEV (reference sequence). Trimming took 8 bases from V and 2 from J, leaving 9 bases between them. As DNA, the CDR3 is TGTGCCAGCGCGGCAGTCAACACCGGGGAGCTGTTTTTT. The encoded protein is CASAAVNTGELFF.

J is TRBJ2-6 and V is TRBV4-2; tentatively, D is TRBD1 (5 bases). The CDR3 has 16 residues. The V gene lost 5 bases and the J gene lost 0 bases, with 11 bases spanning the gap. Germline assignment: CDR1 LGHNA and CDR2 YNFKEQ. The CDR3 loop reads CASSSPGNSGANVLTF. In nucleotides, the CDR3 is TGTGCCAGCAGCTCCCCAGGGAACTCTGGGGCCAACGTCCTGACTTTC.